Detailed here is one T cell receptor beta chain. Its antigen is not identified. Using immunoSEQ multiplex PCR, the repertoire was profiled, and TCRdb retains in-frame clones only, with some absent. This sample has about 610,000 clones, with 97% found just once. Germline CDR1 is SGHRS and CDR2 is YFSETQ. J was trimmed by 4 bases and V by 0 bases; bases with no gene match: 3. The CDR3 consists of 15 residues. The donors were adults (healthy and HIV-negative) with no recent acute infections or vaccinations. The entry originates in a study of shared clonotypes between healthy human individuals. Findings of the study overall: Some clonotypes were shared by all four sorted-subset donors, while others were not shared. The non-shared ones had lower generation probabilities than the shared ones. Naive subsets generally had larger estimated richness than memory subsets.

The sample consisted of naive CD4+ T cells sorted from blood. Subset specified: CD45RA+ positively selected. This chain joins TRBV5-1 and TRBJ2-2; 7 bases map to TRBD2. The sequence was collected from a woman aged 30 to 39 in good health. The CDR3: CASSLGSSGTGELFF. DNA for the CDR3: TGCGCCAGCAGCTTGGGGTCTAGCGGCACCGGGGAGCTGTTTTTT.